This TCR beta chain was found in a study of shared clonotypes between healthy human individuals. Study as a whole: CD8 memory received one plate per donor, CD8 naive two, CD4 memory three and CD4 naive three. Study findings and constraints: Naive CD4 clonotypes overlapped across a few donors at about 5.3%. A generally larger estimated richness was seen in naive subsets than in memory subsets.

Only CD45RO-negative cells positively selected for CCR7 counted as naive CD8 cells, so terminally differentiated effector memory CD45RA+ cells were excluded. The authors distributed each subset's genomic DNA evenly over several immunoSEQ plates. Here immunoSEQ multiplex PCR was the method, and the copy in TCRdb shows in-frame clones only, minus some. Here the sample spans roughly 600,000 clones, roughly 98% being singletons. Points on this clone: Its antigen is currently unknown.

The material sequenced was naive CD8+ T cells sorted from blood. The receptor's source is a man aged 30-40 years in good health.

CDR3 sequence (DNA): TGTGCCAGTAGTTACCGATGGGACAGAAACGTCTATGGCTACACCTTC. It specifies CASSYRWDRNVYGYTF. The genes are TRBV19 and TRBJ1-2; TRBD1 agrees at 7 bases. The CDR3 is made up of 16 amino acids. Per germline, CDR1 LNHDA and CDR2 SQIVND (reference sequence). V was clipped by 5 bases and J by 4 bases; unmatched bases: 13.